Many counts were recorded for the clone carrying this T cell receptor beta chain. Germline V lookup: CDR1 MNHNY, CDR2 SVGAGI (reference sequence). The ends were cut back, 2 bases at V and 2 bases at J, with 7 bases in the middle. CDR3 length: 13 residues. The second PCR ran about 6 to 12 cycles with a sample-barcoded 5' primer and J-beta primers. TCRdb ran MiXCR on the 5' RACE reads and lists one entry per CDR3 protein. In the table there are over 450,000 distinct CDR3 sequences, less than 25% of which are singletons. The entry originates in a study of blood T cells in healthy people across ages. The individuals who served as donors were healthy Caucasians living in Russia, aged roughly 6 to 95. Total RNA, at least 5.5 micrograms per sample, was extracted from PBMCs. The sample was also linked to a second study, of T cells of mothers and their children. From that paper: With unrelated pairs as the comparison, related mother-child pairs had a slightly higher overlap that was not significant.

The V and J genes are TRBV6-6 and TRBJ2-7; weak D call: TRBD1 (6 bases). Sequenced sample: blood. The source of this sequence is a boy between 10 and 17 years old in good health. The CDR3 DNA reads as TGTGCCAGCAGTTACGACAGGACCTACGAGCAGTACTTC. Protein sequence: CASSYDRTYEQYF.